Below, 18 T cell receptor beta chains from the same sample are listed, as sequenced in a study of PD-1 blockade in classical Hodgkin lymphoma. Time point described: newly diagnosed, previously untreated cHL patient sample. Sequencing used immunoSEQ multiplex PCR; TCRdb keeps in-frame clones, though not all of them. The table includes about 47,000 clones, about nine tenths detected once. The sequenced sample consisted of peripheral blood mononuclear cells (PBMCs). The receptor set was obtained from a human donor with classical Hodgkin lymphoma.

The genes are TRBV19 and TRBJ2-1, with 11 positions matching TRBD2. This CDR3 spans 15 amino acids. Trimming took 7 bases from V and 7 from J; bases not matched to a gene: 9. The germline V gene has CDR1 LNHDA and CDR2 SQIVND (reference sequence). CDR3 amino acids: CASIGLAGGKNEQFF. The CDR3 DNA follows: TGTGCCAGTATCGGCCTAGCGGGAGGAAAAAATGAGCAGTTCTTC.

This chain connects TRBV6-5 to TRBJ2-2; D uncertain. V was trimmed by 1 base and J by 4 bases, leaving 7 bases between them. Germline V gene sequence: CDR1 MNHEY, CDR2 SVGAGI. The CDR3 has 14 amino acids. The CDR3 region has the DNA TGTGCCAGCAGTTACTTTCGTGGCACCGGGGAGCTGTTTTTT. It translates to CASSYFRGTGELFF.

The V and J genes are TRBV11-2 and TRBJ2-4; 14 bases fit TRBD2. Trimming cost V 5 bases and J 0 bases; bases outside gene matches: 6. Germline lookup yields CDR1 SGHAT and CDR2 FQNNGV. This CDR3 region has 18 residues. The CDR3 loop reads CASSKGLAGGLAKNIQYF. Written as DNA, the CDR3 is TGTGCCAGCAGCAAAGGACTAGCGGGAGGATTAGCCAAAAACATTCAGTACTTC.

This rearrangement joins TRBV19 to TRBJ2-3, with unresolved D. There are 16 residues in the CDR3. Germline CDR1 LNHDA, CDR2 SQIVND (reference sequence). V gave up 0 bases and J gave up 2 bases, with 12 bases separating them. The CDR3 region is CASSIEVPDITDTQYF. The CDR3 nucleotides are TGTGCCAGTAGTATAGAGGTTCCGGATATCACAGATACGCAGTATTTT.

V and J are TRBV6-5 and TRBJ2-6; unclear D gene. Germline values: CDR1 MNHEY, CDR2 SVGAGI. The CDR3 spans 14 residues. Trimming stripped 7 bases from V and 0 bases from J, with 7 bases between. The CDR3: CASTSTSGANVLTF. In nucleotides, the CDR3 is TGTGCCAGCACCAGTACCTCTGGGGCCAACGTCCTGACTTTC.

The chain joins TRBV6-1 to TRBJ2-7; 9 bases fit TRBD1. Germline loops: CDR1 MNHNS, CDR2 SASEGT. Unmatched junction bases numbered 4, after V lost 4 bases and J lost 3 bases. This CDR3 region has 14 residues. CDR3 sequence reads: CASSAGTGIYEQYF. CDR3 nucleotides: TGTGCCAGCAGTGCCGGGACAGGGATCTACGAGCAGTACTTC.

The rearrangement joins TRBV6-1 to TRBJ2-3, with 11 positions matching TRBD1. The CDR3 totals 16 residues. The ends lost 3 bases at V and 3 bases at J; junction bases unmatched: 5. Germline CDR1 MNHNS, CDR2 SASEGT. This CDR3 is CASSDWGQGDTDTQYF. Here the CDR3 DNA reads TGTGCCAGCAGTGATTGGGGACAGGGGGATACAGATACGCAGTATTTT.

In DNA form, the CDR3 reads TGTGCCAGTAGTATGGCAGGGGGGGAGACCCAGTACTTC. Translating it yields CASSMAGGETQYF. J is TRBJ2-5 and V is TRBV19, with a tentative D call TRBD1 (7 bases). Per germline, CDR1 LNHDA and CDR2 SQIVND (reference sequence). The germline V and J ends were trimmed by 3 bases and 5 bases, with 10 bases remaining between them. The CDR3 is 13 amino acids.

The CDR3 DNA is TGTGCCAGCAGCCATGGACAGGGAAACTATGGCTACACCTTC. This gives the protein CASSHGQGNYGYTF. The chain carries TRBV14 and TRBJ1-2; 8 positions match TRBD1. Germline V gives CDR1 SGHDN, CDR2 FVKESK. CDR3 size: 14 residues. The trim removed 3 bases at V and 2 bases at J, leaving 2 bases unmatched.

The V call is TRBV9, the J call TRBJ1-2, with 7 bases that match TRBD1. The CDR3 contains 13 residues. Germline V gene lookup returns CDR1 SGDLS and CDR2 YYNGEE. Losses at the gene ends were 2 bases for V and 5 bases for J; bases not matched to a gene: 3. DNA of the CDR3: TGTGCCAGCAGCGTCCAGGGGGAATATGGCTACACCTTC. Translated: CASSVQGEYGYTF. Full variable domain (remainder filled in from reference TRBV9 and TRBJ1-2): DSGVTQTPKHLITATGQRVTLRCSPRSGDLSVYWYQQSLDQGLQFLIQYYNGEERAKGNILERFSAQQFPDLHSELNLSSLELGDSALYFCASSVQGEYGYTFGSGTRLTVV.

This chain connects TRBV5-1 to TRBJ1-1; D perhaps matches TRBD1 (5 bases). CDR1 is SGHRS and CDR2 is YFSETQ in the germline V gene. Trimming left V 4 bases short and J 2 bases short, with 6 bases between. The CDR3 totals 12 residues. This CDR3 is CASSTGNTEAFF. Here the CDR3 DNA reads TGCGCCAGCAGCACAGGCAACACTGAAGCTTTCTTT.

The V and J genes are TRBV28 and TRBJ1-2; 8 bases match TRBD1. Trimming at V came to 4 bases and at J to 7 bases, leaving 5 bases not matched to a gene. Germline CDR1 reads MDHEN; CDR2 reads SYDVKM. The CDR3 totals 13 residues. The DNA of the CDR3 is TGTGCCAGCAGTTGGACAGGGTCCCGTGGCTACACCTTC. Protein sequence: CASSWTGSRGYTF.

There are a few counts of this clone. The CDR3 reads CASSPTRIYGYTF. CDR3 in DNA: TGTGCCAGCAGCCCTACAAGGATCTATGGCTACACCTTC. The J gene is TRBJ1-2, the V gene TRBV27; D gene unclear. The germline gives CDR1 MNHEY, CDR2 SMNVEV (reference sequence). CDR3 length equals 13 residues. V gave up 6 bases and J gave up 4 bases, with 12 bases separating them.

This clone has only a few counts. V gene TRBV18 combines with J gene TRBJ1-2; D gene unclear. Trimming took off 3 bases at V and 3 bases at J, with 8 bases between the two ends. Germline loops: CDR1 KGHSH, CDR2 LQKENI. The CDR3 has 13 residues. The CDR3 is CASSPSTDYGYTF. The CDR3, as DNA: TGTGCCAGCTCACCGAGTACAGACTATGGCTACACCTTC.

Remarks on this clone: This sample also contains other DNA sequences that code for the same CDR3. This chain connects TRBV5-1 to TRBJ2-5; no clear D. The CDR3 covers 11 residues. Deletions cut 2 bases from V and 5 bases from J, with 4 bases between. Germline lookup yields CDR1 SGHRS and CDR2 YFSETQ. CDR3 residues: CASSFQETQYF. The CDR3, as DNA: TGCGCCAGCAGCTTCCAGGAGACCCAGTACTTC.

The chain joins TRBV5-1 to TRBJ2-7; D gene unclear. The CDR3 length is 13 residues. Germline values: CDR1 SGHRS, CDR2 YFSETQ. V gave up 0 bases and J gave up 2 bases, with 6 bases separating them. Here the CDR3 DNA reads TGCGCCAGCAGCTTGGACGAGGCCTACGAGCAGTACTTC. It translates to CASSLDEAYEQYF.

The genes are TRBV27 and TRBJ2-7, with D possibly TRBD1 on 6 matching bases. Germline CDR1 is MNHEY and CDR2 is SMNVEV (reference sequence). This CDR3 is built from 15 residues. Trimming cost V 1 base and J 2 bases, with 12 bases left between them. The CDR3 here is CASSLWEGGTYEQYF. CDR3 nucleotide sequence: TGTGCCAGCAGTTTATGGGAAGGGGGAACCTACGAGCAGTACTTC.

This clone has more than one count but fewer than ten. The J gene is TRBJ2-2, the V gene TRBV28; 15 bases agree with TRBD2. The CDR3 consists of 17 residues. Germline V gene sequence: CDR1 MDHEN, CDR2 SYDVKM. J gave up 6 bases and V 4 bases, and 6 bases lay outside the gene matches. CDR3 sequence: CASSSWGLAGGPGELFF. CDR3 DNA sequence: TGTGCCAGCAGTTCTTGGGGACTAGCGGGAGGCCCCGGGGAGCTGTTTTTT.